Below are 26 T cell receptor beta chains sequenced from a single sample in a study of shared clonotypes between healthy human individuals. Profiled with immunoSEQ multiplex PCR; TCRdb holds only in-frame clones, not every one. This sample has approximately 340,000 clones, with around four fifths found just once. The sequenced sample was memory CD4+ T cells sorted from blood. Indicated subset: CD45RA-negative fraction. The receptor source for this set is a man aged 25-40 years in good health.

This chain connects TRBV27 to TRBJ2-1; the match to TRBD1 covers 11 bases. The CDR3 runs 16 residues. Germline V gene data show CDR1 as MNHEY and CDR2 as SMNVEV (reference sequence). Trimming at V came to 5 bases and at J to 3 bases, leaving 6 bases not matched to a gene. This CDR3 is CASSRTGGLFYNEQFF. In DNA, the CDR3 is TGTGCCAGCAGTAGGACAGGGGGCCTGTTCTACAATGAGCAGTTCTTC.

V usage is TRBV7-3 and J usage is TRBJ2-3, with D hard to call. CDR3 size: 14 residues. Germline assignment: CDR1 SGHTA and CDR2 FQGTGA. The V end lost 3 bases, the J end lost 2 bases, and 9 bases lay between the germline ends. The CDR3 spells CASSFRWPTDTQYF. CDR3 bases: TGTGCCAGCAGCTTTAGGTGGCCCACAGATACGCAGTATTTT.

The rearrangement joins TRBV7-9 to TRBJ1-5, with D unclear. The length of the CDR3 is 11 residues. Germline V gene sequence: CDR1 SEHNR, CDR2 FQNEAQ (reference sequence). V was trimmed by 0 bases and J by 9 bases, leaving 3 bases between them. Here the CDR3 reads CASSLAGPQHF. In DNA, the CDR3 is TGTGCCAGCAGCTTAGCGGGGCCCCAGCATTTT.

The chain couples TRBV7-9 to TRBJ2-1; 8 nucleotides line up with TRBD2. The CDR3 length is 14 residues. V lost 6 bases to trimming and J lost 9 bases; unmatched junction nucleotides: 10. Germline CDR1 reads SEHNR; CDR2 reads FQNEAQ (reference sequence). The CDR3 loop is CASRGGLGSVEQFF. The DNA of the CDR3 is TGTGCCAGCAGGGGGGGACTAGGCTCTGTTGAGCAGTTCTTC.

About this clone itself: Relative to the germline gene, one junction end is altered; a read error may explain this. V is TRBV5-1 and J is TRBJ2-2, with 11 bases that match TRBD2. The CDR3 runs 17 residues. In germline, CDR1 is SGHRS, CDR2 YFSETQ. The CDR3 is CASSFELAGAKTGELFF. The CDR3 DNA follows: TGCGCCAGCAGCTTCGAACTAGCGGGAGCGAAGACCGGGGAGCTGTTTTTT.

This clone was seen many times. Other DNA sequences of this sample code for an identical CDR3. The chain combines TRBV20-1 with TRBJ1-1, with D hard to call. The germline gives CDR1 DFQATT, CDR2 SNEGSKA (reference sequence). The CDR3 runs to 11 residues. The V end was cut by 4 bases, the J end by 3 bases, with 6 bases between. CDR3 coding DNA: TGCAGTGCTAAGTCGTACACTGAAGCTTTCTTT. This translates into CSAKSYTEAFF.

This clone was found once. This chain links TRBV5-4 with TRBJ2-7, with 10 bases fitting TRBD2. V trimming: 0 bases; J trimming: 9 bases; junction bases outside the gene matches: 6. CDR1 is SGHNT and CDR2 is YYREEE in the germline V gene (reference sequence). There are 14 residues in the CDR3. The DNA for the CDR3 is TGTGCCAGCAGCTTGGGGGCTAGCGGGAGTCGGCAGTACTTC. Its protein is CASSLGASGSRQYF.

The rearrangement links TRBV7-2 to TRBJ1-4; TRBD1 is a possible D gene (5 bases). The V end was cut by 1 base, the J end by 3 bases, with 12 bases between. Germline loops: CDR1 SGHTA, CDR2 FQGNSA. The CDR3 has 16 amino acids. CDR3 region: CASSLDPEGANEKLFF. The CDR3 DNA is TGTGCCAGCAGCTTAGATCCTGAAGGGGCTAATGAAAAACTGTTTTTT.

The chain joins TRBV30 to TRBJ2-5, with 8 bases identical to TRBD2. Trimming removed 5 bases from V and 5 bases from J; junction bases left unmatched: 7. This CDR3 contains 13 residues. Germline CDR1 reads GTSNPN; CDR2 reads SVGIG (reference sequence). In DNA form, the CDR3 reads TGTGCCTGGGGCCGGGAGGGGAAGGAGACCCAGTACTTC. The encoded protein is CAWGREGKETQYF. Combining the CDR3 with reference TRBV30 and TRBJ2-5 gives the whole variable domain SQTIHQWPATLVQPVGSPLSLECTVEGTSNPNLYWYRQAAGRGLQLLFYSVGIGQISSEVPQNLSASRPQDRQFILSSKKLLLSDSGFYLCAWGREGKETQYFGPGTRLLVL.

The chain has TRBV18 and TRBJ2-1, with 10 bases that match TRBD2. This CDR3 is 15 amino acids long. CDR1 is KGHSH, CDR2 LQKENI, per germline. The ends lost 3 bases at V and 10 bases at J; junction bases unmatched: 9. CDR3 sequence (DNA): TGTGCCAGCTCACCGGGCACTAGCGGGATACGGGAGCAGTTCTTC. Its protein is CASSPGTSGIREQFF.

Notes on this clone: A much larger clone differs by one base, so this may be a read error. The chain combines TRBV5-1 with TRBJ2-1, with 7 nucleotides matching TRBD1. Germline lookup yields CDR1 SGHRS and CDR2 YFSETQ. This CDR3 contains 15 residues. Germline trimming cut 2 bases from V and 7 bases from J; bases unmatched to any gene: 9. The CDR3 DNA reads as TGCGCCAGCAGCTTCAACAGGGGCCCTTGGAATGAGCAGTTCTTC. Translating gives CASSFNRGPWNEQFF.

The chain links TRBV30 to TRBJ1-2, with D unresolved. Germline V gives CDR1 GTSNPN, CDR2 SVGIG (reference sequence). V lost 2 bases, J lost 4 bases, and 5 bases lay in between. The CDR3 is 11 amino acids. CDR3 in amino acids: CAWSYSYGYTF. Here the CDR3 DNA reads TGTGCCTGGAGTTATTCCTATGGCTACACCTTC.

The chain couples TRBV5-4 to TRBJ2-2, with unresolved D. Trimming took off 1 base at V and 7 bases at J, with 17 bases between the two ends. Germline CDR1 and CDR2: SGHNT and YYREEE (reference sequence). The CDR3 totals 16 residues. This CDR3 is CASSLSTSPDVGELFF. In DNA, the CDR3 is TGTGCCAGCAGCTTGAGTACGAGTCCGGACGTCGGGGAGCTGTTTTTT.

The rearrangement links TRBV5-5 to TRBJ1-4; D is possibly TRBD1 (6 bases). V gave up 1 base and J gave up 1 base, with 11 bases separating them. Germline assignment: CDR1 SGHKS and CDR2 YYEKEE (reference sequence). There are 16 residues in the CDR3. The CDR3 is CASSLTGIGTNEKLFF. In DNA form, the CDR3 reads TGTGCCAGCAGCTTGACAGGGATAGGAACTAATGAAAAACTGTTTTTT.

This rearrangement joins TRBV28 to TRBJ1-1; no clear D gene. This CDR3 has 11 amino acids. V dropped 6 bases and J dropped 6 bases, with 8 bases sitting between them. The germline V gene encodes CDR1 MDHEN and CDR2 SYDVKM. The CDR3 DNA is TGTGCCAGCAGATCCGGGCCTGAAGCTTTCTTT. Residues: CASRSGPEAFF.

The rearrangement links TRBV27 to TRBJ1-1; D remains unclear. CDR1 MNHEY and CDR2 SMNVEV come from the germline V gene (reference sequence). V was trimmed by 2 bases and J by 3 bases, leaving 7 bases between them. CDR3 length: 13 amino acids. CDR3 sequence reads: CASSLSSYTEAFF. CDR3 bases: TGTGCCAGCAGTTTAAGCTCCTACACTGAAGCTTTCTTT.

The rearrangement joins TRBV5-4 to TRBJ2-1; TRBD2 might be the D (6 bases). The CDR3 sequence is 15 residues long. V was cut by 0 bases and J by 6 bases, with 13 bases left in between. From germline, CDR1 is SGHNT and CDR2 YYREEE (reference sequence). The CDR3 bases are TGTGCCAGCAGCTTGGGAGCGGGTCGAGGCAATGAGCAGTTCTTC. Protein product: CASSLGAGRGNEQFF.

The rearrangement links TRBV6-1 to TRBJ1-2, with TRBD1 matching over 7 bases. In germline, CDR1 is MNHNS, CDR2 SASEGT. The CDR3 consists of 15 residues. J gave up 1 base and V 4 bases, and 6 bases lay outside the gene matches. The CDR3 here is CASSARDSLNYGYTF. The DNA for the CDR3 is TGTGCCAGCAGTGCCCGGGACAGCCTTAACTATGGCTACACCTTC.

The chain joins TRBV29-1 to TRBJ2-7, with D unclear. V lost 4 bases, J lost 2 bases, and 6 bases lay in between. The CDR3 has 11 residues. Germline V CDR1 and CDR2: SQVTM, ANQGSEA. The CDR3 nucleotides are TGCAGCGTTGGGCCAGCCTACGAGCAGTACTTC. Its protein product is CSVGPAYEQYF.

The chain uses TRBV7-6 and TRBJ2-3; 12 positions agree with TRBD2. Germline V lookup: CDR1 SGHVS, CDR2 FNYEAQ. V lost 1 base to trimming and J lost 3 bases; unmatched junction nucleotides: 11. This CDR3 is 19 amino acids long. The DNA for the CDR3 is TGTGCCAGCAGCTTAGATAAGACTAGCGGGAGAGGGAGGACAGATACGCAGTATTTT. It encodes CASSLDKTSGRGRTDTQYF.

This clone was seen repeatedly, ten times or more. The chain uses TRBV19 and TRBJ2-2; 13 nucleotides agree with TRBD2. Looked up from germline, CDR1 is LNHDA and CDR2 is SQIVND (reference sequence). Trimming removed 5 bases from V and 6 bases from J; junction bases left unmatched: 3. CDR3 length: 15 residues. CDR3 region: CASSAGLAGAGELFF. For the CDR3, the DNA is TGTGCCAGTAGTGCAGGACTAGCGGGAGCCGGGGAGCTGTTTTTT.

V usage is TRBV14 and J usage is TRBJ1-3; D not resolved. Germline CDR1 reads SGHDN; CDR2 reads FVKESK. V gave up 0 bases and J gave up 0 bases, with 12 bases separating them. CDR3 length: 17 amino acids. Here the CDR3 reads CASSQEARHYSGNTIYF. The CDR3 DNA follows: TGTGCCAGCAGCCAAGAAGCCCGACACTACTCTGGAAACACCATATATTTT. The whole variable domain, remainder taken from reference TRBV14 and TRBJ1-3, is EAGVTQFPSHSVIEKGQTVTLRCDPISGHDNLYWYRRVMGKEIKFLLHFVKESKQDESGMPNNRFLAERTGGTYSTLKVQPAELEDSGVYFCASSQEARHYSGNTIYFGEGSWLTVV.

This chain links TRBV28 with TRBJ2-7; the D is unclear. The CDR3 is made up of 13 amino acids. From germline, CDR1 is MDHEN and CDR2 SYDVKM. V was pared by 7 bases and J by 10 bases, with 20 bases between. The CDR3 region is CASTAGPNLQQYF. CDR3 nucleotide sequence: TGTGCCAGCACCGCCGGGCCGAACCTTCAACAGTACTTC.

The rearrangement links TRBV2 to TRBJ2-5, with no clear D. Germline V gene data show CDR1 as SNHLY and CDR2 as FYNNEI. V was clipped by 1 base and J by 7 bases, with 10 bases between them. CDR3 length: 13 residues. The CDR3 sequence is CASSEVTRGTQYF. The CDR3 nucleotides read TGTGCCAGCAGTGAAGTCACGAGAGGGACCCAGTACTTC.

The V call is TRBV2, the J call TRBJ1-2; D is ambiguous. The CDR3 has 14 amino acids. V lost 4 bases and J lost 6, with 15 bases in between. Germline V gives CDR1 SNHLY, CDR2 FYNNEI. As DNA, the CDR3 is TGTGCCAGCAGTGTAAGCCGAAGCGCCGATGGCTACACCTTC. It yields the protein CASSVSRSADGYTF.

The chain is built from TRBV7-6 and TRBJ2-3; no firm D call. Trimming took 4 bases from V and 8 from J, leaving 13 bases between them. Germline CDR1 is SGHVS and CDR2 is FNYEAQ. This CDR3 region has 13 residues. CDR3 sequence: CASSSSAVGTQYF. The CDR3 nucleotides are TGTGCCAGCAGCTCGAGCGCGGTCGGTACGCAGTATTTT.